These 17 T cell receptor beta chains were sequenced from one sample in a study of cytomegalovirus exposure and HLA in healthy donors. PCR involved 60 Vbeta and 13 Jbeta primers. Libraries were prepared by immunoSEQ multiplex PCR; TCRdb keeps only in-frame clonotypes and omits some of them. This repertoire shows about 200,000 clones, 80% to 85% found once; its top ten account for about 1.5%. Sequenced material: PBMCs. These TCRs come from a woman between 18 and 29 years old in good health and CMV-seronegative.

CDR3 DNA sequence: TGTGCCAGCAGACCTGACAGGCTAGCGGGTTACGAGCAGTACGTC. This encodes CASRPDRLAGYEQYV. The chain has TRBV6-5 and TRBJ2-7, with 8 bases lining up with TRBD2. The length of the CDR3 is 15 residues. Unmatched junction bases numbered 11, after V lost 6 bases and J lost 4 bases. Per germline, CDR1 MNHEY and CDR2 SVGAGI.

The V gene is TRBV6-6, the J gene TRBJ2-5, with D possibly matching TRBD2 (6 bases). Germline-derived CDR1 and CDR2 are MNHNY and SVGAGI (reference sequence). The CDR3 contains 15 residues. V gave up 8 bases and J gave up 1 base, with 17 bases separating them. Here the CDR3 DNA reads TGTGCCAGCTCAGGGCGGCAGGGACTCCAAGAGACCCAGTACTTC. This translates into CASSGRQGLQETQYF.

This chain uses TRBV14 with TRBJ1-1; 10 bases map to TRBD1. CDR3 size: 13 residues. V gave up 6 bases and J gave up 4 bases; unmatched junction bases: 2. Germline values: CDR1 SGHDN, CDR2 FVKESK. CDR3 region: CASRRTGGTEAFF. The CDR3 DNA is TGTGCCAGCAGGCGGACAGGGGGCACTGAAGCTTTCTTT.

The V and J genes are TRBV13 and TRBJ2-7; D remains unclear. The germline CDR1 and CDR2 sequences are PRHDT and FYEKMQ (reference sequence). The CDR3 runs 14 residues. The V and J ends lost 2 bases and 0 bases respectively, with 8 bases between them. This CDR3 reads CASSLRTASYEQYF. The CDR3 DNA is TGTGCCAGCAGCTTACGCACAGCCTCCTACGAGCAGTACTTC.

The CDR3 spells CASSQGEVYYGYTF. DNA of the CDR3: TGTGCCAGCAGCCAAGGCGAGGTATACTATGGCTACACCTTC. V gene TRBV9 combines with J gene TRBJ1-2; D is uncertain. The CDR3 spans 14 residues. CDR1 is SGDLS, CDR2 YYNGEE, per germline. The germline V and J ends were trimmed by 4 bases and 3 bases, with 13 bases remaining between them.

This chain connects TRBV28 to TRBJ2-5; the D is unclear. CDR1 and CDR2 (germline): MDHEN, SYDVKM. The CDR3 length is 12 residues. Trimming pared 7 bases from V and 4 bases from J, leaving 10 bases between. The DNA for the CDR3 is TGTGCCAGCATCGGGTTTGGAGAGACCCAGTACTTC. Translating gives CASIGFGETQYF.

The rearrangement links TRBV7-9 to TRBJ2-2; 10 bases match TRBD1. J was trimmed by 5 bases and V by 5 bases; bases with no gene match: 17. CDR3 length equals 19 residues. Germline V gene sequence: CDR1 SEHNR, CDR2 FQNEAQ (reference sequence). The CDR3 spells CASSTFLRGTGARTGELFF. The CDR3 DNA reads as TGTGCCAGCAGCACCTTCCTCCGGGGGACAGGGGCGAGGACCGGGGAGCTGTTTTTT.

The chain has TRBV27 and TRBJ2-1, with 7 bases that match TRBD1. The ends lost 0 bases at V and 6 bases at J; junction bases unmatched: 8. CDR3 size: 16 residues. Germline values: CDR1 MNHEY, CDR2 SMNVEV (reference sequence). The CDR3 coding sequence is TGTGCCAGCAGTTTATCCACAGGGGCGGGTCCCAATGAGCAGTTCTTC. It encodes CASSLSTGAGPNEQFF.

The rearrangement uses TRBV6-1 and TRBJ1-1, with D perhaps TRBD1 (6 bases). Per germline, CDR1 MNHNS and CDR2 SASEGT. Trimming took 6 bases from V and 2 from J, leaving 10 bases between them. This CDR3 comprises 13 residues. The CDR3: CASSTGQNTEAFF. The DNA of the CDR3 is TGTGCCAGCAGCACGGGACAAAACACTGAAGCTTTCTTT.

The genes are TRBV7-2 and TRBJ2-7; TRBD1 might be the D (5 bases). From germline, CDR1 is SGHTA and CDR2 FQGNSA. This CDR3 has 16 amino acids. Trimming stripped 5 bases from V and 5 bases from J, with 22 bases between. Written as DNA, the CDR3 is TGTGCCAGCAGCCTCAGTCAAATCCAGGGAAGGAACGAGCAGTACTTC. Its protein product is CASSLSQIQGRNEQYF.

This rearrangement joins TRBV19 to TRBJ2-7, with D perhaps TRBD2 (6 bases). This CDR3 contains 14 residues. CDR1 and CDR2 (germline): LNHDA, SQIVND (reference sequence). Trimming left V 5 bases short and J 7 bases short, with 18 bases between. CDR3: CASSRLTGADEQYF. In nucleotides, the CDR3 is TGTGCCAGTAGTCGGCTTACGGGAGCAGATGAGCAGTACTTC.

This clone appeared a few times. The sample has other DNA sequences that encode this CDR3 too. The chain carries TRBV7-8 and TRBJ2-7, with TRBD2 identical over 11 bases. The V gene's germline CDR1 is SGHVS and CDR2 FQNEAQ. This CDR3 spans 15 amino acids. The J segment lost 0 bases and the V segment lost 5 bases, leaving 3 bases of the junction unmatched. The CDR3 sequence is CASSLTSGSSYEQYV. The CDR3 DNA reads as TGTGCCAGCAGCCTAACTAGCGGGAGCTCCTACGAGCAGTACGTC.

V and J are TRBV11-3 and TRBJ2-5; D may be TRBD2 (7 bases). The V gene's germline CDR1 is SGHNT and CDR2 YENEEA. CDR3 size: 13 residues. Trimming removed 5 bases from V and 5 bases from J, with 12 bases in between. The CDR3 DNA is TGTGCCAGCAGCCGGGGAGGGGGGGAGACCCAGTACTTC. This gives the protein CASSRGGGETQYF.

This chain connects TRBV7-9 to TRBJ1-4; 7 bases agree with TRBD1. The trim removed 8 bases at V and 3 bases at J, leaving 6 bases unmatched. Germline lookup yields CDR1 SEHNR and CDR2 FQNEAQ (reference sequence). The length of the CDR3 is 14 residues. In DNA form, the CDR3 reads TGTGCCAGCCACCGGACAGGCTCTAATGAAAAACTGTTTTTT. This encodes CASHRTGSNEKLFF. Drawing the rest from reference TRBV7-9 and TRBJ1-4, the complete variable domain is DTGVSQNPRHKITKRGQNVTFRCDPISEHNRLYWYRQTLGQGPEFLTYFQNEAQLEKSRLLSDRFSAERPKGSFSTLEIQRTEQGDSAMYLCASHRTGSNEKLFFGSGTQLSVL.

The chain is built from TRBV9 and TRBJ2-1; a possible D gene is TRBD2 (6 bases). The V and J ends lost 2 bases and 3 bases respectively, with 12 bases between them. The CDR3 consists of 15 residues. Germline assignment: CDR1 SGDLS and CDR2 YYNGEE. DNA for the CDR3: TGTGCCAGCAGCGTCGGCGGGATGGGCTACAATGAGCAGTTCTTC. Amino acid sequence: CASSVGGMGYNEQFF.

The chain joins TRBV28 to TRBJ1-1; 8 nucleotides agree with TRBD1. Germline V lookup: CDR1 MDHEN, CDR2 SYDVKM. The CDR3 extends over 13 amino acids. The V segment lost 6 bases and the J segment 5 bases; nucleotides outside the gene matches: 5. The CDR3: CASRAQGGTEAFF. CDR3 bases: TGTGCCAGCAGAGCACAGGGGGGGACTGAAGCTTTCTTT.

This sequence joins TRBV2 and TRBJ2-7; D is perhaps TRBD1 (6 bases). The CDR3 extends over 17 amino acids. The V and J ends lost 0 bases and 4 bases respectively, with 19 bases between them. The germline V gene has CDR1 SNHLY and CDR2 FYNNEI. The CDR3 bases are TGTGCCAGCAGTGAAGCGCTTTTCCAGGGGAATCAGTACGAGCAGTACTTC. Protein product: CASSEALFQGNQYEQYF.